Included here is one T cell receptor (beta chain) sequence, with context. Its antigen remains unidentified. This sample stems from a study of T cell responses to AZD1222 COVID-19 vaccine. Study-wide findings and caveats: The repertoires were collected only after the peak T cell response. Clonal diversity may have been underestimated, and the donors were mostly white British, with more females than males. Seropositivity was recorded at baseline in only a handful of AZD1222 recipients. Rises in breadth and depth of Spike-specific TCRs came after two AZD1222 doses.

V lost 4 bases and J 3 bases, leaving 13 bases between the germline ends. Germline CDR1 and CDR2: GTSNPN and SVGIG (reference sequence). The CDR3 loop spans 14 amino acids. Clones were read by immunoSEQ multiplex PCR, and TCRdb kept only the in-frame ones, dropping some. The sample records some 86,000 clones, around 84% being singletons. V usage is TRBV30 and J usage is TRBJ1-3; maybe TRBD1 (5 bases). This receptor was obtained from an adult in good health. Sequenced here: peripheral blood, sampled on day 0 of AZD1222 vaccination. This CDR3 reads CAWNMATVGNTIYF. The CDR3 DNA is TGTGCCTGGAACATGGCGACAGTTGGAAACACCATATATTTT.